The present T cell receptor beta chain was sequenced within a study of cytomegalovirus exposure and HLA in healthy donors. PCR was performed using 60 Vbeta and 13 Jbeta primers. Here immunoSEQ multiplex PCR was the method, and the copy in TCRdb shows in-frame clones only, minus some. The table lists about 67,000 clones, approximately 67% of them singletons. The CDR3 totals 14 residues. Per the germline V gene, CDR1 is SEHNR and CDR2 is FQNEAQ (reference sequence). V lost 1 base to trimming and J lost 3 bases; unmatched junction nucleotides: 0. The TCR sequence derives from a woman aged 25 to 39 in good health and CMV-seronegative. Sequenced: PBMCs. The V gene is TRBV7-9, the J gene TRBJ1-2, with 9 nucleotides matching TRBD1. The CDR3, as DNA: TGTGCCAGCAGCTTAGGACAGGGGGACTATGGCTACACCTTC. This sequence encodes CASSLGQGDYGYTF. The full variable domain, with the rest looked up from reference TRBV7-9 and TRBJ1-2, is DTGVSQNPRHKITKRGQNVTFRCDPISEHNRLYWYRQTLGQGPEFLTYFQNEAQLEKSRLLSDRFSAERPKGSFSTLEIQRTEQGDSAMYLCASSLGQGDYGYTFGSGTRLTVV.